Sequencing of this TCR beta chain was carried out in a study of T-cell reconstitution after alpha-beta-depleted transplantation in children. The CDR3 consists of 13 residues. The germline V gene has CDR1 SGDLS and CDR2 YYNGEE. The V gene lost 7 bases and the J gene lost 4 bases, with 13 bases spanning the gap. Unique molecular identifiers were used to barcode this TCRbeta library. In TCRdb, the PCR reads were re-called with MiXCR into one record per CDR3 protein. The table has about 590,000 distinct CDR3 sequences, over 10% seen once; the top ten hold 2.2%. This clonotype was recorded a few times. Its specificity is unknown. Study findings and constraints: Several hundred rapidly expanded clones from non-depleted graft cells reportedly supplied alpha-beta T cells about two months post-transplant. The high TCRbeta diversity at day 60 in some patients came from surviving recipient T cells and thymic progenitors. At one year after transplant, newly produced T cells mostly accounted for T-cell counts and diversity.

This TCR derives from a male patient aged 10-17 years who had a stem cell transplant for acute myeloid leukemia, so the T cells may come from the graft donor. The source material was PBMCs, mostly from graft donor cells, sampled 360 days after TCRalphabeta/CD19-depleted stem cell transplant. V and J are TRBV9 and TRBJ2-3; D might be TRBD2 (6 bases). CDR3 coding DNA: TGTGCCAGCCGCGGAACGGGAGCAGATACGCAGTATTTT. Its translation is CASRGTGADTQYF.